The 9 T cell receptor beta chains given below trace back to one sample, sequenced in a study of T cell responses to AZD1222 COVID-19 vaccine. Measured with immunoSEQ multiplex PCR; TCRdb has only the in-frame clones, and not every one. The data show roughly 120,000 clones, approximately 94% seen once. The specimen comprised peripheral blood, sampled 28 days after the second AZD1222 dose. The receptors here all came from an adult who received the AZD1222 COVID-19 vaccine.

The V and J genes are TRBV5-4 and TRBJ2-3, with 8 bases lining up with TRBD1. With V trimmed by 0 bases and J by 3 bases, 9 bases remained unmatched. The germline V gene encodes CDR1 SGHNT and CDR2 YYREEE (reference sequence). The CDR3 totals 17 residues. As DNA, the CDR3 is TGTGCCAGCAGCTTGGTGGGGAGGACAGGGTTAACAGATACGCAGTATTTT. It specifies CASSLVGRTGLTDTQYF.

CDR3 sequence reads: CASRSDSNQPQHF. CDR3 DNA: TGCGCCAGCAGATCCGATAGCAATCAGCCCCAGCATTTT. The rearrangement joins TRBV5-1 to TRBJ1-5; D is unclear. CDR3 length: 13 residues. The germline gives CDR1 SGHRS, CDR2 YFSETQ. Trimming cost V 5 bases and J 0 bases, with 6 bases left between them.

The CDR3 DNA follows: TGTGCCAGCAGCTTTACTGGGGGGGCCAATCAGCCCCAGCATTTT. Translated, it gives CASSFTGGANQPQHF. The chain combines TRBV7-2 with TRBJ1-5, with D maybe TRBD1 (6 bases). Trimming shortened V by 3 bases and J by 3 bases, and 12 bases separated the two germline ends. Germline CDR1 is SGHTA and CDR2 is FQGNSA. The CDR3 totals 15 residues.

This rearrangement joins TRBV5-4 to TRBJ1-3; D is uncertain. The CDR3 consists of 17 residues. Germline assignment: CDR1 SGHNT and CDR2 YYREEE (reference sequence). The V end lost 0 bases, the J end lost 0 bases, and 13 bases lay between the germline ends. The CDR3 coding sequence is TGTGCCAGCAGCTTGGGCCCCCTCGGCCGCTCTGGAAACACCATATATTTT. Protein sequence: CASSLGPLGRSGNTIYF. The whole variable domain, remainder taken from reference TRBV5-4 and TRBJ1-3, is ETGVTQSPTHLIKTRGQQVTLRCSSQSGHNTVSWYQQALGQGPQFIFQYYREEENGRGNFPPRFSGLQFPNYSSELNVNALELDDSALYLCASSLGPLGRSGNTIYFGEGSWLTVV.

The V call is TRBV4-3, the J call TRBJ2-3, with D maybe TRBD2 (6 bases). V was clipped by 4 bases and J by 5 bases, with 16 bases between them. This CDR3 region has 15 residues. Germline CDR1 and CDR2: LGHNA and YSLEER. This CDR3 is CASSRGILGGDTQYF. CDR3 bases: TGCGCCAGCAGCCGCGGGATTTTAGGAGGAGATACGCAGTATTTT.

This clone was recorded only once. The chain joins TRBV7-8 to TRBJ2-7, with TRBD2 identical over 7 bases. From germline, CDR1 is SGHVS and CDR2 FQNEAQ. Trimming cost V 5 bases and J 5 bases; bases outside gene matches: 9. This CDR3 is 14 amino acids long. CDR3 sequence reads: CASSQNRLADEQYF. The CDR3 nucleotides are TGTGCCAGCAGCCAAAACCGACTAGCCGACGAGCAGTACTTC. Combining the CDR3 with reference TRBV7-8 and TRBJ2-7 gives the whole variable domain GAGVSQSPRYKVAKRGQDVALRCDPISGHVSLFWYQQALGQGPEFLTYFQNEAQLDKSGLPSDRFFAERPEGSVSTLKIQRTQQEDSAVYLCASSQNRLADEQYFGPGTRLTVT.

CDR3 in amino acids: CASGQGDTGELFF. Written as DNA, the CDR3 is TGTGCCAGCGGGCAGGGGGACACCGGGGAGCTGTTTTTT. The V call is TRBV7-9, the J call TRBJ2-2, with 7 bases fitting TRBD1. The junction had 3 bases not matched to a gene; V was cut back by 8 bases and J by 3 bases. CDR3 length: 13 amino acids. Germline loops: CDR1 SEHNR, CDR2 FQNEAQ (reference sequence).

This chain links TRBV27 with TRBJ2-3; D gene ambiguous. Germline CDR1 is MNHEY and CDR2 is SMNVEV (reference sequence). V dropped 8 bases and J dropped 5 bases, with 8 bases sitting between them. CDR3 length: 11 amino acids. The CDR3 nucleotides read TGTGCCAGCGCCTTAGGAGATACGCAGTATTTT. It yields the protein CASALGDTQYF.

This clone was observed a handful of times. The CDR3 DNA reads TGTGCCAGCAGCTTAGTTCGGCTAGCGGTCTACAATGAGCAGTTCTTC. The encoded protein is CASSLVRLAVYNEQFF. The chain couples TRBV7-2 to TRBJ2-1; 7 nucleotides align to TRBD2. The V segment lost 1 base and the J segment 3 bases; nucleotides outside the gene matches: 6. This CDR3 contains 16 residues. Germline CDR1 reads SGHTA; CDR2 reads FQGNSA.